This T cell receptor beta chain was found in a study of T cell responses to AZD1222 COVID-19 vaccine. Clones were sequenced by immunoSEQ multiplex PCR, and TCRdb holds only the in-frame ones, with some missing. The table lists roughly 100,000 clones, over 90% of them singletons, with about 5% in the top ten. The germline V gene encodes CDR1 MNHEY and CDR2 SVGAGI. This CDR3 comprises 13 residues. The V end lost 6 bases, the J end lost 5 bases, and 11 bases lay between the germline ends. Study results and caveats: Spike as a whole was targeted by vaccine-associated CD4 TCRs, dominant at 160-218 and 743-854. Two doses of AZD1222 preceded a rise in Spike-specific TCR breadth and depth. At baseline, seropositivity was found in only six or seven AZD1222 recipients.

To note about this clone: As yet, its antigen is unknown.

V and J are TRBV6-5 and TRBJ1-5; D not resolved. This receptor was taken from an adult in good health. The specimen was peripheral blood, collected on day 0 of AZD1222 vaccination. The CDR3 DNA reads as TGTGCCAGCAGGGGGTACCAGGATCAGCCCCAGCATTTT. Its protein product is CASRGYQDQPQHF.